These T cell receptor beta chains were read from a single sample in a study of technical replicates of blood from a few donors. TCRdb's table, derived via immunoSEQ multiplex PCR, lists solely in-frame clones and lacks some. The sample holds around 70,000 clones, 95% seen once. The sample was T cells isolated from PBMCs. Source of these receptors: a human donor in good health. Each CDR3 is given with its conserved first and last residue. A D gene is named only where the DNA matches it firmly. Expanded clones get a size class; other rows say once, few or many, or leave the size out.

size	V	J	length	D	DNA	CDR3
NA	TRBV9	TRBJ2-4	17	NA	TGTGCCAGCAGCGTAGGCAGTGGACGGGAATTTGGAAACATTCAGTACTTC	CASSVGSGREFGNIQYF
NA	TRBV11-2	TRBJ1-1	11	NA	TGTGCCAGCAGCTTGGACAGCACCGATTTCTTT	CASSLDSTDFF
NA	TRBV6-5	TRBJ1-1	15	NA	TGTGCCAGCAGTTTGGGGGGGCAGATGAACACTGAAGCTTTCTTT	CASSLGGQMNTEAFF
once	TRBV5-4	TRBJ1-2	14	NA	TGTGCCAGCAGCTTGGCCGGAAGTCAGCGTGGCTACACCTTC	CASSLAGSQRGYTF
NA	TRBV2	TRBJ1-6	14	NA	TGTGCCAGCATCCCCGACACTTTTAATTCACCCCTCCACTTT	CASIPDTFNSPLHF
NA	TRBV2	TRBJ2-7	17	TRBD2	TGTGCCAGCAGGGCAATGACTAGCGGGGGGCACCCCTACGAGCAGTACTTC	CASRAMTSGGHPYEQYF
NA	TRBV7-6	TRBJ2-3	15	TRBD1	TGTGCCAGCAGCTTCGACAGGGGGTTAACAGATACGCAGTATTTT	CASSFDRGLTDTQYF
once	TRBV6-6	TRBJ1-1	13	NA	TGTGCCAGCAGTTCCCCGACAATCACTGAAGCTTTCTTT	CASSSPTITEAFF
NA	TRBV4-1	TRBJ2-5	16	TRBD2	TGCGCCAGCACTCACGGCGGGGGGAGGCGGTGGGAGACCCAGTACTTC	CASTHGGGRRWETQYF
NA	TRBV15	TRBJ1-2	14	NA	TGTGCCACCAGCAGAGATAGGACAGACTATGGCTACACCTTC	CATSRDRTDYGYTF
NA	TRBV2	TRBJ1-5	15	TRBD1	TGTGCCAGCAGTGGGCAGGGGGCGGTCAATCAGCCCCAGCATTTT	CASSGQGAVNQPQHF
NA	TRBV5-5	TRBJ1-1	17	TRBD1	TGTGCCAGCAGCTTGAGGGCTTTAGTGACAGGGGGCACTGAAGCTTTCTTT	CASSLRALVTGGTEAFF
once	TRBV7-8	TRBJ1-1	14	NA	TGTGCCTCCAACATCAGGGATATAAACACTGAAGCTTTCTTT	CASNIRDINTEAFF
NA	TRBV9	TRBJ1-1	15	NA	TGTGCCAGCAGCGTACGAGGACACCCGGACACTGAAGCTTTCTTT	CASSVRGHPDTEAFF
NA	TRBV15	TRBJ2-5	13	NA	TGTGCCACCAGCAGAGTTGATGCCAGGGCCCAGTACTTC	CATSRVDARAQYF
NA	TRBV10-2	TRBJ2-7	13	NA	TGCGCCAGCAAAGGGGGGGGTCCCTACGAGCAGTACTTC	CASKGGGPYEQYF
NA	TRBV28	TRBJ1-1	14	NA	TGTGCCAGCAGTGACTTAACAGGATTCACTGAAGCTTTCTTT	CASSDLTGFTEAFF
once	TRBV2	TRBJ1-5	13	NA	TGTGCCAGCAGAAGGACAGCTAATCAGCCCCAGCATTTT	CASRRTANQPQHF
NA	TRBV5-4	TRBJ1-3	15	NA	TGTGCCAGCAGCTTGGAGGGGGGGCTCGGGAACACCATATATTTT	CASSLEGGLGNTIYF
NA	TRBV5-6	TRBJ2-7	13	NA	TGTGCCAGCAGCTTTGGCCGATATTACGAGCAGTACTTC	CASSFGRYYEQYF
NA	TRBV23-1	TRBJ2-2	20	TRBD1	TGCGCCAGCAGTCAATCGGGGGCTTCCGGAACAGGGGAGAACACCGGGGAGCTGTTTTTT	CASSQSGASGTGENTGELFF
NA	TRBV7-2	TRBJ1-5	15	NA	TGTGCCAGCAGCTTAACAGGGACTAGCAATCAGCCCCAGCATTTT	CASSLTGTSNQPQHF
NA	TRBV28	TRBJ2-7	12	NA	TGTGCCAGCAGCAAGACAGGTTACGAGCAGTACTTC	CASSKTGYEQYF
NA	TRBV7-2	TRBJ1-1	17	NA	TGTGCCAGCAGCTTAGGCCCCATGGGGAGGGGTAAAACTGAAGCTTTCTTT	CASSLGPMGRGKTEAFF
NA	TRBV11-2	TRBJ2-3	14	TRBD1	TGTGCCAGCAGCTCCGGACAGGGCACAGATACGCAGTATTTT	CASSSGQGTDTQYF
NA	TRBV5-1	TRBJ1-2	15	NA	TGCGCCAGCAGCTCTTGGACAGCAGAATACTATGGCTACACCTTC	CASSSWTAEYYGYTF
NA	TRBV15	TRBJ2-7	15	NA	TGTGCCACCAGCAGAGATGGCGGGGCAGCCTACGAGCAGTACTTC	CATSRDGGAAYEQYF
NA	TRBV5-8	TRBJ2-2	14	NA	TGTGCCAGCAGTCGATATGACACCACCGGGGAGCTGTTTTTT	CASSRYDTTGELFF